Below, one T cell receptor beta chain is given with its context. What it recognizes is unknown. The junction had 8 bases not matched to a gene; V was cut back by 4 bases and J by 4 bases. CDR1 is LGHDT, CDR2 YNNKEL, per germline (reference sequence). The CDR3 contains 17 residues. This specimen comes from a study of T cells in Graves' hyperthyroidism and ophthalmopathy. Points from the study as a whole: Progression to ophthalmopathy was predicted a median of roughly 6.5 months early.

There were TCR beta CDR3 regions amplified from RNA transcripts. The study used the HTBI primer set for a first-round RT-PCR of the TCR CDR3. MiXCR, applied by TCRdb to the multiplex PCR reads, yields one record per CDR3 protein. This table has about 200,000 distinct CDR3 sequences, more than 15% appearing once. The study based diagnoses on clinical symptoms, serum thyroxine and TRAb, thyroid ultrasound and orbital computed tomography. Cells are PBMCs isolated from about 10 ml of fresh blood. The sequenced material came from blood. The rearrangement joins TRBV3-1 to TRBJ2-3, with 13 bases matching TRBD2. The TCR was taken from a man over 45 with Graves' hyperthyroidism. CDR3 amino acids: CASSLRTSGSSADTQYF. The CDR3 DNA is TGTGCCAGCAGCCTCAGGACTAGCGGGAGTAGCGCAGATACGCAGTATTTT.